This record looks at one TCR beta chain sequence and its context. This clonotype was observed a few times. Its cognate antigen has yet to be identified. Base qualities were left out, and no much larger clone turns up one base away. Receptor libraries were prepared by 5' RACE. The run used an Illumina HiSeq 2000. A universal primer binding site was introduced by template switching, and a unique molecular identifier was present in the final cDNA, enabling accurate counting of TCR cDNA molecules. Specific primers in the conserved constant-segment region were used to synthesize first-strand cDNA for TCR alpha and beta chains. To control for contamination, each cDNA library was double barcoded with a SMART-Mk sample barcode plus Illumina barcodes. Two successive PCR steps introduced TruSeq adapter sequences along with Illumina sample barcodes. The TCR alpha and beta cDNA libraries were sequenced on the Illumina HiSeq platform using custom primers. Under the source paper's analysis protocol: Raw reads were processed with MiGEC to extract unique molecular identifiers, and MiXCR was used to determine CDR3 positions. For each individual, recombination models were inferred using an EM algorithm with the repgenHMM and IGoR tools. Shared clonotype analysis was performed with the tcR package in R, normalizing sharing by the product of cloneset sizes. Out-of-frame nonproductive sequences were analyzed to study raw recombination free of thymic and clonal selection effects. TCRdb handled the public reads itself, with Q25 trimming in fastp and clone calling in MiXCR, and kept productive beta chains. For every CDR3 protein sequence, its rows merge into one entry that carries the most common genes and DNA. TCRdb's processing, not the authors' own work, is the source of the V and J calls. The sample includes fewer than 550,000 distinct CDR3 sequences, with 14% observed a single time. The ten biggest clones cover approximately 0.9% of the sample.

Every donor in the study was a healthy Caucasian. Three pairs of female monozygotic twins, all aged about 18 to 29 years, made up the twin cohort. Positive isolation kits from Invitrogen were used to isolate CD4+ and CD8+ T cell populations. This entry comes from a study of identical twins (TCRdb year 2016). Background for the entire study: To test whether fetal clonotypes persist, the study used deep sequencing on TCR alpha and beta repertoires from monozygotic twins, unrelated adults of various ages, and cord blood. Replicate twin experiments were performed at different times using different library preparation protocols to rule out contamination.

Its CDR3 holds 16 amino acids, cysteine through phenylalanine. Only the CDR3 portion is preserved as DNA: 48 bases, with reading frame beginning at the first base. V trim: 4 bases; J trim: 9 bases; unmatched bases: 8. Looking up the germline V gene yields CDR1 ENHRY and CDR2 SYGVKD. What the study reported, not specific to this receptor: A weaker excess of twin sharing was found in beta out-of-frame sequences because the signal-to-noise ratio was lowered by fewer shared sequences. Abundant cord blood beta clonotypes carried fewer insertions; young adult naive repertoires showed a weaker similar trend, while memory repertoires showed none. Zero-insertion analyses could be partly confounded by invariant T cells such as MAIT and iNKT, though diverse VJ usage argued against such confounding for most clonotypes. Because the same donors could not be followed over many years, conclusions were based on cross-sectional statistical analysis. Compared with coincidental sharing between unrelated individuals, out-of-frame TCR alpha sequences shared between twins had an excess of sequences with low generation probability. In monozygotic twins, out-of-frame TCR alpha sharing was systematically underestimated by recombination models, although the models agreed with sharing between unrelated individuals.

This sample also belongs to another study, concerning yellow fever vaccine responses in identical twins. As noted in the second study: The T cell response to vaccination in identical twins was reported by the authors to appear partly convergent and partly personalized. Focusing on identical twins, the study followed the T cell clones that responded to the vaccine, and did so with precision.

This TCR was sampled from a woman aged 18-30 years in good health. The sequenced material came from CD4+ T cells sorted from blood. The chain is encoded by TRBV10-3 joined to TRBJ2-1, with TRBD2 matching 14 junction bases. The CDR3: CAISGLAGGWYAEQFF. The base sequence is TGTGCCATCAGTGGACTAGCGGGAGGGTGGTACGCTGAGCAGTTCTTC.